Sequencing of this T cell receptor (beta chain) was carried out in a study of blood T cell repertoires in COVID-19. Study in general: Collection of acute and convalescent COVID-19 samples took place in the United States, Italy and Spain. PBMCs, B-cell-depleted T cells, or T cells provided the cDNA or gDNA that made up the material.

Per the original methods: Cell counts per sample came from amplifying reference gene primers. Sequencing was performed with immunoSEQ multiplex PCR; in TCRdb, only in-frame clones are kept and a portion is missing. The DNA gave D and trimming, while V, J and clone size come from that table. The sample includes 200,000 to 250,000 clones, roughly 85% seen only once; the top ten take about 3.6%. In regard to this clone: Sequence at one end of the junction differs from germline and may be a read error.

In germline, CDR1 is LNHDA, CDR2 SQIVND (reference sequence). The CDR3 runs 18 residues. Sequenced: peripheral blood. V is TRBV19 and J is TRBJ1-5, with 7 bases fitting TRBD1. The receptor's source is a woman older than 75 with acute or convalescent COVID-19. CDR3 region: CASSIGYRGTLSYQPQHF. The CDR3 DNA reads TGTGCCAGTAGCATAGGATACAGGGGAACACTCTCTTATCAGCCCCAGCATTTT.